The T cell receptor (beta chain) described here comes from a study of circulating CD8 cells and anti-PD-1 response in melanoma. Looking at the study overall: Responders had complete or partial responses; non-responders had stable or progressive disease. Study-level findings and limits: Tumor reactivity was tested by peptide assays on expanded sorted subsets.

V was cut by 1 base and J by 0 bases, with 13 bases left in between. The CDR3 extends over 16 amino acids. Germline V gives CDR1 LGHNA, CDR2 YSLEER. Using approximately 15 ng of total RNA, TCR libraries were made with the QIAseq Immune Repertoire TCR panel. TCRdb re-called the reads with MiXCR, one entry per CDR3 protein. The table records about 380 distinct CDR3 sequences, approximately 7.1% of them present only once. Remarks on this clonotype: Its specificity is unknown.

Live CD3+CD8+TCRalphabeta+ cells were sorted into four subsets by PD-1 and/or TIGIT. The source is a human donor with melanoma. The chain links TRBV4-3 to TRBJ2-7; D tentatively fits TRBD1 or TRBD2 (5 bases each). The sample here was CD8+ T cells from PBMCs, taken at baseline or after one month of anti-PD-1 therapy (not recorded which). The CDR3: CASSQGVGEPSYEQYF. The CDR3, as DNA: TGCGCCAGCAGCCAAGGCGTAGGGGAGCCCTCCTACGAGCAGTACTTC.